This TCR beta chain was sequenced for a study of metastatic and nonmetastatic thyroid tumors. This clone was counted between two and nine times. Every patient was untreated before thyroid surgery. TCRdb re-called clones from the PCR reads using MiXCR. The sample yields some 28,000 clones, about 20% seen once. Trimming removed 7 bases from V and 0 bases from J, with 11 bases in between. This CDR3 comprises 14 residues. Germline V gene lookup returns CDR1 SNHLY and CDR2 FYNNEI. The specimen sequenced was blood. The sequence came from a female donor with papillary thyroid cancer or a benign thyroid nodule (not recorded which). Some clones in this sample may be carry-over from other donors' samples. The rearrangement uses TRBV2 and TRBJ2-3; D might be TRBD2 (6 bases). CDR3 sequence (DNA): TGTGCCAGCATAGCGGTTATTAGCACAGATACGCAGTATTTT. Residues: CASIAVISTDTQYF.